This is a list of T cell receptor beta chains from one sample in a study of blood T cell repertoires in COVID-19. Data came from immunoSEQ multiplex PCR; TCRdb stores just in-frame clones and leaves some out. The sample lists about 200,000 clones, 65% to 90% seen once, with 3.8% in the top ten. Sequenced input: PBMCs or T cells enriched from blood (not recorded which). These TCRs come from a woman aged 40 to 49 with acute COVID-19. The CDR3 runs from the conserved cysteine through the conserved F or W. D genes are given only for firm matches. Clone size, where shown, is once, few, many, or a class for clones that have expanded.

>few|TRBV7-9|TRBJ1-3|-
TGTGCCAGCGCCCTTCGGGGTTCTACTGGAAACACCATATATTTT
CASALRGSTGNTIYF
>-|TRBV12-3/TRBV12-4|TRBJ2-7|TRBD1
TGTGCCAGCAGTCCCGCGGGGACAGGCGAGCAGTACTTC
CASSPAGTGEQYF
>-|TRBV28|TRBJ2-1|-
TGTGCCAGCAGTTTCCCATTTGGGGGAGGACACAATGAGCAGTTCTTC
CASSFPFGGGHNEQFF
>-|TRBV28|TRBJ2-7|TRBD1
TGTGCCAGCAGAACCGCCGGGACAGGGGGCCACGAGCAGTACTTC
CASRTAGTGGHEQYF
>-|TRBV2|TRBJ1-1|TRBD1
TGTGCCAGCTTAGGGGGTGGGACAGGGAGGACTGAAGCTTTCTTT
CASLGGGTGRTEAFF
>-|TRBV30|TRBJ2-1|-
TGTGCCCTCGGGACTCGAGGCAATGAGCAGTTCTTC
CALGTRGNEQFF
>few|TRBV7-2|TRBJ1-5|TRBD1
TGTGCCAGCAGCCAAGGACAGGGCAATCAGCCCCAGCATTTT
CASSQGQGNQPQHF
>-|TRBV27|TRBJ2-7|-
TGTGCCAGCAGTTTATACTCCGGGGACGAGCAGTACTTC
CASSLYSGDEQYF
>-|TRBV7-9|TRBJ2-7|TRBD2
TGTGCCAGCAGCTGGACTAGCGGGGTTCCTTACGAGCAGTACTTC
CASSWTSGVPYEQYF
>once|TRBV6-4|TRBJ2-3|-
TGTGCCAGCAGCCCCGGACAGAACACAGATACGCAGTATTTT
CASSPGQNTDTQYF
>-|TRBV9|TRBJ1-3|TRBD1
TGTGCCAGCAGCGCCGGGACAGGGTCTGGAAACACCATATATTTT
CASSAGTGSGNTIYF
>-|TRBV5-1|TRBJ1-1|TRBD1
TGCGCCAGCCCGAGGATACAGGGGGAGGTACTCGACAAGTACACTGAAGCTTTCTTT
CASPRIQGEVLDKYTEAFF
>-|TRBV3-1/TRBV3-2|TRBJ1-1|-
TGTGCCAGCAGCCAAGATCCGGGAATTAACACTGAAGCTTTCTTT
CASSQDPGINTEAFF
>-|TRBV11-3|TRBJ2-2|-
TGTGCCAGCAGGCGGGCGGGGGAGCTGTTTTTT
CASRRAGELFF
>-|TRBV28|TRBJ1-1|-
TGTGCCAGCAGTTTGTCATGGGAGGCCGGGGGCACTGAAGCTTTCTTT
CASSLSWEAGGTEAFF
>-|TRBV18|TRBJ1-5|-
TGTGCCAGCTCACCGGGACCCGGGACATACCTTAGCAATCAGCCCCAGCATTTT
CASSPGPGTYLSNQPQHF
>once|TRBV28|TRBJ2-3|TRBD2
TGTGCCAGCAGAGGGACTAGCGGGGCCAAAGATACGCAGTATTTT
CASRGTSGAKDTQYF
>-|TRBV7-9|TRBJ1-1|-
TGTGCCAGCAGCTTAGTAGCGGGAAACACTGAAGCTTTCTTT
CASSLVAGNTEAFF
>-|TRBV7-9|TRBJ2-7|TRBD2
TGTGCCAGCAGCCTAGATAGCGGGAGCGTATCGGCGGGGCAGTACTTC
CASSLDSGSVSAGQYF
>-|TRBV14|TRBJ2-7|TRBD2
TGTGCCAGCAGCCAAGATGCGGGACTAGCGGGAGTGCAGCAGTACTTC
CASSQDAGLAGVQQYF
>-|TRBV12-5|TRBJ2-3|TRBD1
TGTGCTAGTGGTTTAGGGCACAGGGGGCGAGCAGATACGCAGTATTTT
CASGLGHRGRADTQYF
>-|TRBV5-1|TRBJ1-5|TRBD1
TGCGCCAGCAGCTTACGACAGGGAGATCAGCCCCAGCATTTT
CASSLRQGDQPQHF
>-|TRBV4-1|TRBJ2-7|TRBD1
TGCGCCAGCAGCCAAGGCCTACAGGGGGTACTCTACGAGCAGTACTTC
CASSQGLQGVLYEQYF
>-|TRBV21-1|TRBJ1-2|-
TGTGCCAGCAGCAAGGGACAGAGTCGGTTGGATGGCTACACCTTC
CASSKGQSRLDGYTF
>-|TRBV9|TRBJ1-3|TRBD1
TGTGCCAGCAGCGTAGTAGGACAGGGAATCGACACCATATATTTT
CASSVVGQGIDTIYF
>few|TRBV27|TRBJ2-2|TRBD1
TGTGCCAGCAAGGGACAGGCGAACACCGGGGAGCTGTTTTTT
CASKGQANTGELFF
>-|TRBV13|TRBJ2-2|TRBD1
TGTGCCAGCAGCCTACAGGGGGCGCGCGCCGGGGAGCTGTTTTTT
CASSLQGARAGELFF
>-|TRBV9|TRBJ2-3|TRBD2
TGTGCCAGCAGCTCCCGACTAGCGGGAACCGATACGCAGTATTTT
CASSSRLAGTDTQYF
>-|TRBV10-3|TRBJ2-4|-
TGTGCCATCAGTGGCGAGGGAGGACCCCCGCCTCGCATTCAGTACTTC
CAISGEGGPPPRIQYF
>-|TRBV11-3|TRBJ2-3|-
TGTGCCAGCAGCTTGATCGGGGATACGCAGTATTTT
CASSLIGDTQYF
>-|TRBV7-9|TRBJ2-2|TRBD2
TGTGCCAGCAGCTTCGGGGGACTAGCGAGCACCGGGGAGCTGTTTTTT
CASSFGGLASTGELFF
>-|TRBV9|TRBJ2-1|-
TGTGCCAGCAGCGTAGTAGGGAGCTCCTACAATGAGCAGTTCTTC
CASSVVGSSYNEQFF
>few|TRBV25-1|TRBJ1-2|TRBD1
TGTGCCAGCAGTATGCCCGGGACAGGGGGCGCCGGCTATGGCTACACCTTC
CASSMPGTGGAGYGYTF
>-|TRBV4-1|TRBJ2-7|-
TGCGCCAGCAGCCAAGATCCGGGGCAGAGGTCCGGAGGGGAGCAGTACTTC
CASSQDPGQRSGGEQYF
>-|TRBV7-6|TRBJ2-2|TRBD1
TGTGCCAGCAGCTTAGGGCACAGGGGTCAAGGCGGGGAGCTGTTTTTT
CASSLGHRGQGGELFF
>-|TRBV4-1|TRBJ2-1|TRBD2
TGCGCCAGCAGCCAAGTCCCCAGGACTAGCGGGAGTTATGAGCAGTTCTTC
CASSQVPRTSGSYEQFF
>-|TRBV10-3|TRBJ1-5|TRBD1
TGTGCCATCAGGGACAGGGACAATCAGCCCCAGCATTTT
CAIRDRDNQPQHF
>-|TRBV24-1|TRBJ1-5|TRBD1
TGTGCCACCAGTGCGATGGGACAGGGGCAGCCCCAGCATTTT
CATSAMGQGQPQHF
>-|TRBV4-2|TRBJ2-3|TRBD2
TGTGCCAGCAGCCCCGCGGGAGTTACAGATACGCAGTATTTT
CASSPAGVTDTQYF
>-|TRBV30|TRBJ2-2|-
TGTGCCTGGAGTCGGGCACCGGCGGGGACCGGGGAGCTGTTTTTT
CAWSRAPAGTGELFF
>few|TRBV5-1|TRBJ1-2|-
TGCGCCAGCAGCTTGGCGGGGAACTATGGCTACACCTTC
CASSLAGNYGYTF
>-|TRBV9|TRBJ1-3|TRBD1
TGTGCCAGCAGCGAGACAGGGAGGGGAAACACCATATATTTT
CASSETGRGNTIYF
>-|TRBV7-2|TRBJ1-1|TRBD1
TGTGCCAGCAGTTCGGACAGGGGGGGAACTGAAGCTTTCTTT
CASSSDRGGTEAFF
>-|TRBV30|TRBJ1-2|-
TGTGCCTGGAGTGTACGAGACATCAGCGGCTACACCTTC
CAWSVRDISGYTF
>-|TRBV7-2|TRBJ1-1|-
TGTGCCAGCAGCAACTGGGGGGGGAGGACTGAAGCTTTCTTT
CASSNWGGRTEAFF
>-|TRBV5-1|TRBJ2-2|-
TGCGCCAGCAGCTCGTCCAGGAATCCAGGCAGGGCCGGGGAGCTGTTTTTT
CASSSSRNPGRAGELFF
>-|TRBV6-5|TRBJ2-7|TRBD2
TGTGCCAGCAGTTACTCGGCTGGGGGAGGGTCCTACGAGCAGTACTTC
CASSYSAGGGSYEQYF
>-|TRBV7-2|TRBJ2-1|TRBD2
TGTGCCAGCAGCTTAGAAGGGGGACTAGCGGGAGGGTACAATGAGCAGTTCTTC
CASSLEGGLAGGYNEQFF
>-|TRBV6-1|TRBJ2-1|TRBD2
TGTGCCAGCAGTGAAGCTCCGGGAGGGCCAGATGAGCAGTTCTTC
CASSEAPGGPDEQFF
>once|TRBV3-1/TRBV3-2|TRBJ2-1|TRBD1
TGTGCCAGCAGCCAAAGGACAGGGACGTCCTACAATGAGCAGTTCTTC
CASSQRTGTSYNEQFF
>-|TRBV28|TRBJ1-3|-
TGTGCCAGCAGTTTAGGGGGGGGAAACACCATATATTTT
CASSLGGGNTIYF
>once|TRBV27|TRBJ2-3|-
TGTGCCAGCAGTTTCGGCGGCCCCCCGAATACGCAGTATTTT
CASSFGGPPNTQYF
>once|TRBV24-1|TRBJ2-3|TRBD1
TGTGCCACCAGTGATTTTCCCCTTACAGGGGCCGATACGCAGTATTTT
CATSDFPLTGADTQYF